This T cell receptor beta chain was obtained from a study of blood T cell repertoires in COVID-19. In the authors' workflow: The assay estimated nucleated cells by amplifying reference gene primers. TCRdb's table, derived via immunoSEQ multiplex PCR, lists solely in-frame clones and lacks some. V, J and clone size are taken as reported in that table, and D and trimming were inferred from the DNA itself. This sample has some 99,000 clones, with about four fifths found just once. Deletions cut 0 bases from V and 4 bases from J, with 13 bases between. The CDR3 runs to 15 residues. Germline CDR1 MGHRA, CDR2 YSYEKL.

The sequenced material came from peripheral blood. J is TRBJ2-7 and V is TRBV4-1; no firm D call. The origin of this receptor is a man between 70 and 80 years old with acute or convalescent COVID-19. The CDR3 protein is CASSQEIQTVYEQYF. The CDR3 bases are TGCGCCAGCAGCCAAGAAATTCAAACAGTTTACGAGCAGTACTTC.